This TCR beta chain was captured by sequencing in a study of CD8 T cells in ankylosing spondylitis. General observations from the study: A CD8+ phenotype characterized the disease-linked clones, which were relatively rare in peripheral blood. The study looked at matched synovial fluid samples from ankylosing spondylitis patients. Disease-linked clones were reported to be significantly enriched there.

V was clipped by 3 bases and J by 3 bases, with 6 bases between them. Germline V gives CDR1 MGHRA, CDR2 YSYEKL. The CDR3 extends over 13 amino acids. About this clonotype itself: Its antigen is not identified.

Quantitative 5'-RACE with molecular barcodes was used to make the TCR beta libraries. TCRdb reprocessed the 5' RACE reads with MiXCR, giving one entry per CDR3 protein. The sample consists of around 280,000 distinct CDR3 sequences, 15% to 20% of them appearing once. The receptor was derived from a male donor with ankylosing spondylitis or in good health (not recorded which). The chain joins TRBV4-1 to TRBJ2-1, with D unresolved. The material sequenced was blood, either unsorted or a sorted T cell fraction (not recorded which). CDR3 region: CASSHLDYNEQFF. Here the CDR3 DNA reads TGCGCCAGCAGCCATCTCGACTACAATGAGCAGTTCTTC.